The T cell receptor beta chain described here comes from a study of OX40 agonist ivuxolimab in advanced cancers. Some background on the complete study: Ivuxolimab, which targeted the costimulatory receptor OX40 (CD134), was an agonistic, fully human IgG2 monoclonal antibody. Of the approximately 54 dose-escalation patients, hepatocellular carcinoma was present in around 20, melanoma in approximately 15, renal cell carcinoma in 9 and head and neck cancer in 9. In the dose-escalation cohort, around four fifths of patients were male, and the mean age was roughly 60 years, with a range of about 23 to 85. The paper covers the monotherapy dose-escalation part of the phase I ivuxolimab trial, which included N of about 50 patients. Partial responses were achieved by three dose-escalation patients, of whom one had hepatocellular carcinoma and two had cutaneous melanoma. Intravenous ivuxolimab was administered to patients every 2 weeks at six dose levels: 0.01, 0.1, 0.3, 1.5, 3 and 10 mg/kg. Prior anti-PD-1, anti-PD-L1 or anti-CTLA-4 therapy was permitted, and checkpoint inhibitors had been received by 30% to 40% of dose-escalation patients. Peripheral TCRbeta sequencing aimed to test whether ivuxolimab altered TCR sequence diversity and caused clonal T-cell expansion. The full study reports these points: In the 0.1-3.0 mg/kg groups, partial responders had among the lowest normalized peripheral clonal expansion, particularly in CD8+ T cells. At doses of 0.1 to 3.0 mg/kg, clonal expansion of both CD4+ and CD8+ T cells in blood was seen between baseline and week 6. After ivuxolimab, more expanded clones were found on average in CD8+ T cells than in CD4+ T cells. Which antigens the clonally expanded peripheral T cells were specific for was not determined. Low levels of normalized T-cell clonal expansion were also seen in some patients who did not respond.

Concerning this clone: Its antigen remains unidentified. Base qualities are not recorded, but no much larger clone differs from it by a single base.

For sequencing of the TCRbeta CDR3 region, genomic DNA was extracted from the sorted cells. The immunoSEQ Assay was used to sequence the TCRbeta CDR3 regions. TCRdb obtained this table from immuneACCESS and retained in-frame rearrangements with V and J assigned. These tables miss some clones; where compared with another copy, unresolved V genes account for less than half of the shortfall, and the remainder is unexplained. This sample gives about 11,000 clones in total; 70% to 85% of them show up just once. Together, the top ten hold more than 9% of the sample. Patients with a history of autoimmune disease or receiving systemic immunosuppression were excluded from the trial. Peripheral blood for TCR sequencing was collected from all dose cohorts at baseline, on cycle 4 day 1, and on cycle 7 day 1. The samples were taken from a phase I, first-in-human, multicenter, open-label dose-escalation trial of ivuxolimab. Adults with locally advanced or metastatic melanoma, renal cell carcinoma, hepatocellular carcinoma or head and neck squamous cell carcinoma were enrolled in the trial. Before TCR sequencing, CD4+ T cells and CD8+ T cells from peripheral blood were sorted into separate populations.

The TCR sequence derives from an adult with an advanced solid tumor such as melanoma, head and neck, liver or kidney cancer. Sequenced material: CD4+ or CD8+ T cells sorted from blood, taken in a trial of the OX40 agonist ivuxolimab.

The nucleotide sequence is TGTGCCAGTAGTATGTCCCTAGCGGGACCCGGGGAGCTGTTTTTT. The translation is CASSMSLAGPGELFF. This chain joins TRBV19 to TRBJ2-2; 9 junctional bases match TRBD2. Measured from the cysteine to the phenylalanine, the CDR3 is 15 residues long. Only the CDR3 part of the read is kept: 45 bases, read in frame from the first base. As encoded in the germline V gene (reference sequence), CDR1 is LNHDA while CDR2 is SQIVND. Ends trimmed: V by 3 bases, J by 6 bases; bases unmatched to a gene: 5. Full variable domain (CDR3 extended with the reference TRBV19 and TRBJ2-2 proteins): DGGITQSPKYLFRKEGQNVTLSCEQNLNHDAMYWYRQDPGQGLRLIYYSQIVNDFQKGDIAEGYSVSREKKESFPLTVTSAQKNPTAFYLCASSMSLAGPGELFFGEGSRLTVL.